Listed here are 10 T cell receptor beta chains from one sample, sequenced in a study of radiotherapy plus CTLA-4 blockade in lung cancer. Profiling relied on immunoSEQ multiplex PCR, and the TCRdb table lists in-frame clones only, not all of them. The sample has some 100,000 clones, roughly 80% seen once. Sequenced material: peripheral blood, taken from a patient treated with radiotherapy plus ipilimumab. All receptors come from a human donor with non-small cell lung cancer who had a partial response to radiotherapy plus ipilimumab.

CDR3 amino acids: CASSATGLDGNTIYF. The CDR3 bases are TGTGCCAGCAGCGCAACAGGGTTAGACGGAAACACCATATATTTT. The chain employs TRBV9 and TRBJ1-3; TRBD1 is a possible D gene (6 bases). The CDR3 is 15 amino acids. The V end lost 3 bases, the J end lost 4 bases, and 14 bases lay between the germline ends. In germline, CDR1 is SGDLS, CDR2 YYNGEE. The full variable domain, rest sourced from reference TRBV9 and TRBJ1-3, is DSGVTQTPKHLITATGQRVTLRCSPRSGDLSVYWYQQSLDQGLQFLIQYYNGEERAKGNILERFSAQQFPDLHSELNLSSLELGDSALYFCASSATGLDGNTIYFGEGSWLTVV.

The chain is built from TRBV14 and TRBJ2-2; 13 nucleotides align to TRBD2. The junction had 6 bases not matched to a gene; V was cut back by 2 bases and J by 6 bases. Per the germline V gene, CDR1 is SGHDN and CDR2 is FVKESK. The CDR3 spans 17 residues. The CDR3 sequence: CASSQIPGLAGSGELFF. DNA of the CDR3: TGTGCCAGCAGCCAAATCCCGGGACTAGCGGGATCCGGGGAGCTGTTTTTT.

V and J are TRBV6-6 and TRBJ2-7, with D maybe TRBD1 (5 bases). The CDR3 length is 13 residues. In germline, CDR1 is MNHNY, CDR2 SVGAGI (reference sequence). Trimming removed 6 bases at V and 7 bases at J, with 16 bases between. DNA of the CDR3: TGTGCCAGCAGGGCCCTTACGACAGTGGAGCAGTACTTC. Its protein product is CASRALTTVEQYF.

The chain has TRBV7-3 and TRBJ2-3, with D possibly being TRBD2 (6 bases). This CDR3 has 14 residues. Germline V gene lookup returns CDR1 SGHTA and CDR2 FQGTGA. Between the trimmed V and J ends, which lost 4 bases and 3 bases, there was a span of 11 bases. CDR3 nucleotides: TGTGCCAGCAGCTCGGGACTTTTTACAGATACGCAGTATTTT. It yields the protein CASSSGLFTDTQYF.

The V and J genes are TRBV9 and TRBJ2-3; 7 bases fit TRBD2. Germline loops: CDR1 SGDLS, CDR2 YYNGEE. V dropped 0 bases and J dropped 5; count of bases not matched to a gene: 9. The CDR3 runs to 16 residues. CDR3: CASSVDEGGPGDTQYF. In nucleotides, the CDR3 is TGTGCCAGCAGCGTAGATGAGGGAGGGCCTGGAGATACGCAGTATTTT.

This clone appeared a few times. The chain recombines TRBV6-5 with TRBJ1-1; TRBD1 matches at 8 bases. Trimming cost V 2 bases and J 5 bases; bases outside gene matches: 4. The length of the CDR3 is 14 residues. The V gene's germline CDR1 is MNHEY and CDR2 SVGAGI. CDR3 protein: CASSYGRQGTEAFF. CDR3 DNA: TGTGCCAGCAGTTACGGTCGACAGGGGACTGAAGCTTTCTTT.

This chain uses TRBV6-5 with TRBJ2-2; D is undetermined. V was pared by 0 bases and J by 1 base, with 6 bases between. Germline assignment: CDR1 MNHEY and CDR2 SVGAGI. The CDR3 sequence is 15 residues long. Here the CDR3 reads CASSYSTGNTGELFF. CDR3 nucleotides: TGTGCCAGCAGTTACTCGACGGGGAACACCGGGGAGCTGTTTTTT.

CDR3 protein: CSVDGRDRNGYTF. CDR3 bases: TGCAGCGTTGATGGGCGGGACAGGAACGGCTACACCTTC. The chain uses TRBV29-1 and TRBJ1-2, with 8 bases identical to TRBD1. V shed 3 bases, J shed 8 bases, and the junction held 8 bases outside the gene matches. The germline CDR1 and CDR2 sequences are SQVTM and ANQGSEA. The CDR3 sequence is 13 residues long.

This clone has only one observation. The chain joins TRBV5-1 to TRBJ2-5; TRBD2 might be the D (6 bases). The last part of the DNA fits TRBJ2-7 better; the J call may be wrong. Germline assignment: CDR1 SGHRS and CDR2 YFSETQ. The CDR3 runs 14 residues. CDR3 DNA: TGCGCCAGCAGCTTGGTGGGGGGATCCGACGAGCAGTACTTC. Protein: CASSLVGGSDEQYF.

The gene calls are TRBV7-2 and TRBJ1-1; a possible D gene is TRBD1 (5 bases). Trimming pared 5 bases from V and 7 bases from J, leaving 11 bases between. The CDR3 covers 12 residues. Looked up from germline, CDR1 is SGHTA and CDR2 is FQGNSA. The CDR3 bases are TGTGCCAGCAGCCCCCACGGGGGTGAAGCTTTCTTT. Protein product: CASSPHGGEAFF.